This T cell receptor beta chain was identified during a study of CD8 T cells in Susac syndrome. Reverse transcription used about 0.45 to 1 ug RNA and random hexamers. TCRdb itself ran the immunoSEQ multiplex PCR reads through MiXCR, one entry per CDR3 protein. The sample records approximately 230,000 distinct CDR3 sequences, just under 95% being singletons. The receptor's source is a human donor with multiple sclerosis. Material for sequencing was CD4+ T cells from PBMCs.

The CDR3 protein is CAWSVTQGASSGANVLTF. Here the CDR3 DNA reads TGTGCCTGGAGTGTAACACAGGGGGCAAGCTCTGGGGCCAACGTCCTGACTTTC. V gene TRBV30 combines with J gene TRBJ2-6; 9 bases are shared with TRBD1. This CDR3 region has 18 residues. J lost 0 bases, V lost 0 bases, and 6 bases had no gene match. Germline assignment: CDR1 GTSNPN and CDR2 SVGIG (reference sequence).